This T cell receptor beta chain was captured by sequencing in a study of control samples from healthy donors and cancer patients. V lost 2 bases to trimming and J lost 0 bases, with 4 bases between them. This CDR3 comprises 13 residues. CDR1 is ENHRY and CDR2 is SYGVKD in the germline V gene. Sequenced by immunoSEQ multiplex PCR; TCRdb stores in-frame clones only, minus some. The sample holds some 200,000 clones; 91% are singletons and the top ten take about 1.6%. Sequencing was done on a sample of blood. The genes are TRBV10-3 and TRBJ1-1; D is ambiguous. This TCR came from a woman aged 25 to 45 in good health. CDR3 sequence: CAISEAVNTEAFF. The CDR3 DNA reads as TGTGCCATCAGTGAGGCTGTGAACACTGAAGCTTTCTTT.